This T cell receptor beta chain was documented in a study of blood T cells in healthy people across ages. Sample-barcoded 5' priming and a J-beta primer mix drove a second PCR of about 6 to 12 cycles. Template switching added a 12-random-nucleotide identifier to every cDNA molecule. Every individual sample yielded 2.5 million or more paired-end reads (each containing CDR3). One entry per CDR3 protein results from TCRdb running MiXCR on the 5' RACE reads. The sample carries some 710,000 distinct CDR3 sequences, about 46% recorded once. The V gene end was trimmed by 4 bases and the J gene end by 1 base; junction bases not matched to a gene: 5. The CDR3 sequence is 15 residues long. CDR1 SQVTM and CDR2 ANQGSEA come from the germline V gene. Study-wide results and limits: Any conclusive comparison of naive versus antigen-experienced cells was prevented by using unsorted PBMCs.

In regard to this clonotype: Antigen: not known.

The chain combines TRBV29-1 with TRBJ2-7; 12 bases match TRBD2. The sequence derives from a man older than 75 in good health. Sample: blood. DNA of the CDR3: TGCAGCGTTGGTCTAGCGGGAGGGTTTTCCTACGAGCAGTACTTC. This encodes CSVGLAGGFSYEQYF.